This TCR beta chain was captured in a study of T cells after yellow fever vaccination (dated by TCRdb to about 2019). Regarding the complete study: The SMART-Seq v4 Ultra Low Input RNA kit was used to prepare libraries from fractions with low cell numbers. Bulk PBMC replicates and cell subsets were isolated from blood drawn at multiple timepoints before and after both primary and secondary immunization. Bulk TCR alpha and beta repertoires were sequenced longitudinally to track T-cell clones before and after primary and booster YFV17D yellow fever vaccination. The cohort comprised two healthy male donors, one aged 18 to 29 and one aged 30 to 40 years. General study outcomes and caveats: Because only a couple of donors were included in the study, the extent to which the findings can be generalized is limited. Because abundant contaminating clonotypes from the bulk population could be contained in FACS-sorted repertoires, computational filtering was required. Most clones expanded after primary vaccination (around 96% of CD4 and 70% to 90% of CD8) were re-detected after the booster, suggesting that broad memory maintenance occurred. A small share of clonotypes was detected in both CD4 and CD8 compartments, with the overlap likely arising from convergent recombination. Compared with the primary T-cell response, the secondary T-cell response was weaker but faster, peaking on day 5 rather than day 15.

This clonotype was detected only a few times. No antigen is known for it. No quality values exist for individual bases; no much larger clone is one base distant. The sample's treatment or condition, from its label and the paper: live attenuated yellow fever vaccine strain. At each blood-draw timepoint, two biological replicates of bulk PBMCs were obtained. PBMCs were isolated from peripheral blood using a standard Ficoll-Paque protocol. TriZol was used to extract RNA from bulk PBMCs, from CD4 and CD8 fractions, and from dextramer-positive and dextramer-negative fractions. The CDR3 holds 16 amino acids from the cysteine to the phenylalanine. Just the 48-base CDR3 DNA is kept, in frame starting at base 1. The germline V gene sets CDR1 to LGHNA and CDR2 to YSLEER. Deletion took 2 bases off V and 2 bases off J, with a span of 14 bases between the germline ends. This sample was sequenced with an Illumina NovaSeq 6000. TCR cDNA was synthesized by 5'RACE template switching, which introduced a universal primer site and unique molecular identifiers. cDNA synthesis was primed from both the TCR alpha and TCR beta constant segments. Library amplification involved two PCR steps, and the second step added sample barcodes and sequencing adapters. Sequencing of the libraries was done on either Illumina HiSeq 2500 (2x100 bp) or NovaSeq (2x150 bp). The authors processed their data as follows. Demultiplexing of reads and collapsing into UMI consensus sequences were performed with MIGEC, and V(D)J alignment was carried out with MiXCR. Clonotypes responding to the vaccine were identified with edgeR on replicate PBMC samples, with the criteria of FDR below 0.01 and a log2 fold change above 5 up to day 15. Each bulk clonotype was labeled CD4 or CD8 based on which sequenced repertoire, CD4 or CD8, contained the clonotype at higher abundance. TCRdb reprocessed the public reads (quality trimming at Q25 with fastp, clone calling with MiXCR) and kept in-frame beta chains. All rows with the same CDR3 protein become a single entry with the most common DNA and genes. TCRdb assigned the V and J calls; the authors' analysis was not used. A total of fewer than 500,000 distinct CDR3 sequences appear in this sample, around 20% of them only once. The top ten hold roughly a sixth of the sample.

The sequencing used PBMCs, collected before the yellow fever booster vaccination. This receptor was obtained from a man between 18 and 29 years old who received the YFV17D yellow fever vaccine. Here the chain combines TRBV4-3 and TRBJ2-3, and the D gene may be TRBD2, 6 bases matching. The CDR3 sequence is CASSQSSRRDTDTQYF. The bases are TGCGCCAGCAGCCAAAGCAGTAGGCGGGACACAGATACGCAGTATTTT.